These 8 T cell receptor beta chains were all obtained from the same sample, sequenced in a study of cytomegalovirus exposure and HLA in healthy donors. PCR involved 60 Vbeta and 13 Jbeta primers. Produced via immunoSEQ multiplex PCR; TCRdb's table is partial and in-frame only. The data show 85,000 to 100,000 clones, with around nine tenths seen just once and around a tenth held by the top ten. Source material: PBMCs. These receptors originate from a man aged 30 to 45 in good health and CMV-seropositive.

With respect to this clone: One end of the junction fails to match germline, which may point to a read error. This CDR3 reads CVSSPEVGGATGELFF. Written as DNA, the CDR3 is TGCGTCAGCAGCCCCGAGGTGGGAGGGGCCACCGGGGAGCTGTTTTTT. The chain links TRBV5-1 to TRBJ2-2, with 7 nucleotides matching TRBD2. From germline, CDR1 is SGHRS and CDR2 YFSETQ. This CDR3 contains 16 residues. Variable domain in full (rest from reference TRBV5-1 and TRBJ2-2): KAGVTQTPRYLIKTRGQQVTLSCSPISGHRSVSWYQQTPGQGLQFLFEYFSETQRNKGNFPGRFSGRQFSNSRSEMNVSTLELGDSALYLCVSSPEVGGATGELFFGEGSRLTVL.

In its sample, this clone is medium-sized. The chain recombines TRBV5-6 with TRBJ2-1; tentatively, D is TRBD1 (5 bases). Trimming stripped 1 base from V and 10 bases from J, with 9 bases between. The CDR3 is 12 amino acids. Per germline, CDR1 SGHDT and CDR2 YYEEEE. The DNA of the CDR3 is TGTGCCAGCAGCTTGTCATCAGGGGAGCAGTTCTTC. It encodes CASSLSSGEQFF.

The chain carries TRBV19 and TRBJ1-2; the match to TRBD1 covers 8 bases. V lost 4 bases and J lost 8; bases outside the gene matches: 9. This CDR3 contains 14 residues. The germline V gene has CDR1 LNHDA and CDR2 SQIVND (reference sequence). The DNA for the CDR3 is TGTGCCAGTAGTACGGGACAGGTTGGTGACGGCTACACCTTC. Protein product: CASSTGQVGDGYTF. The whole variable domain, remainder taken from reference TRBV19 and TRBJ1-2, is DGGITQSPKYLFRKEGQNVTLSCEQNLNHDAMYWYRQDPGQGLRLIYYSQIVNDFQKGDIAEGYSVSREKKESFPLTVTSAQKNPTAFYLCASSTGQVGDGYTFGSGTRLTVV.

The chain uses TRBV7-8 and TRBJ2-1; 10 nucleotides agree with TRBD2. The CDR3 is 20 residues long. Per germline, CDR1 SGHVS and CDR2 FQNEAQ. With 0 bases clipped from V and 5 bases from J, the junction kept 16 bases outside the gene matches. The CDR3 loop is CASSLAPSGGPERADNEQFF. The CDR3 coding sequence is TGTGCCAGCAGCTTAGCACCTAGCGGGGGCCCGGAGAGGGCGGACAATGAGCAGTTCTTC.

The chain couples TRBV7-9 to TRBJ2-2; D is unresolved. The CDR3 is 16 amino acids. V was trimmed by 2 bases and J by 1 base, leaving 11 bases between them. Germline V gene sequence: CDR1 SEHNR, CDR2 FQNEAQ (reference sequence). The CDR3 DNA reads TGTGCCAGCAGCTTATCTTACTACCTGAACACCGGGGAGCTGTTTTTT. This encodes CASSLSYYLNTGELFF. Full variable domain (outside the CDR3, taken from reference TRBV7-9 and TRBJ2-2): DTGVSQNPRHKITKRGQNVTFRCDPISEHNRLYWYRQTLGQGPEFLTYFQNEAQLEKSRLLSDRFSAERPKGSFSTLEIQRTEQGDSAMYLCASSLSYYLNTGELFFGEGSRLTVL.

The rearrangement joins TRBV14 to TRBJ2-1; possibly TRBD2 for D (5 bases). Trimming took off 4 bases at V and 4 bases at J, with 14 bases between the two ends. CDR3 length: 15 amino acids. Germline V CDR1 and CDR2: SGHDN, FVKESK. For the CDR3, the DNA is TGTGCCAGCAGCCTCTTTACCGGACTTTACAATGAGCAGTTCTTC. Protein: CASSLFTGLYNEQFF.

This sequence joins TRBV27 and TRBJ1-5, with TRBD1 matching 8 bases. CDR1 MNHEY and CDR2 SMNVEV come from the germline V gene (reference sequence). J was trimmed by 0 bases and V by 4 bases; bases with no gene match: 2. This CDR3 has 15 amino acids. CDR3 coding DNA: TGTGCCAGCAGTTCCGGACAGGGTAGCAATCAGCCCCAGCATTTT. It encodes CASSSGQGSNQPQHF.

The V and J genes are TRBV9 and TRBJ2-3, with 7 bases that match TRBD1. The germline V gene encodes CDR1 SGDLS and CDR2 YYNGEE. The ends lost 2 bases at V and 4 bases at J; junction bases unmatched: 13. The CDR3 is 17 residues long. CDR3 protein: CASSVTGDRRTPDTQYF. The CDR3 bases are TGTGCCAGCAGCGTTACCGGGGACAGACGCACCCCAGATACGCAGTATTTT.